The text below deals with one T cell receptor beta chain. As yet, its antigen is unknown. This CDR3 spans 17 amino acids. V was shortened by 0 bases and J by 3 bases, with 18 bases between the two germline ends. The germline gives CDR1 SGDLS, CDR2 YYNGEE. Although they were nominally healthy when sampled, donors likely had unrecorded immune exposures. This entry comes from a study of cytomegalovirus exposure and HLA in healthy donors. Whole-study results and caveats: The authors later found HLA-associated TCR beta chains more clonally expanded than equally common others. It was in a later analysis that TCR association rates were seen to vary by HLA locus, highest for DRB1 and lowest for HLA-C.

The PCR used 60 Vbeta and 13 Jbeta primers. Measured with immunoSEQ multiplex PCR; TCRdb has only the in-frame clones, and not every one. The table includes 150,000 to 200,000 clones, roughly 87% detected once. V gene TRBV9 combines with J gene TRBJ1-2, with D tentatively TRBD1 (5 bases). Sequenced sample: PBMCs. The sequence derives from a man aged 50 to 59 in good health and CMV-seronegative. CDR3 DNA sequence: TGTGCCAGCAGCGTAGACGGTCTCGGCAGGGTCGACTATGGCTACACCTTC. This sequence encodes CASSVDGLGRVDYGYTF.